This TCR beta chain was profiled in a study of PD-1 blockade in classical Hodgkin lymphoma. Study-level results: Newly diagnosed patients and complete responders had comparable diversity at baseline.

TCRdb's table, derived via immunoSEQ multiplex PCR, lists solely in-frame clones and lacks some. The table shows some 11,000 clones, with around 76% occurring only once. Notes on this clone: What it recognizes is unknown.

The junction had 3 bases not matched to a gene; V was cut back by 1 base and J by 9 bases. Germline CDR1 SEHNR, CDR2 FQNEAQ (reference sequence). CDR3 length: 13 amino acids. Each and every patient relapsed after autologous stem cell transplantation, and patients got differing brentuximab vedotin exposure. Here the sequenced sample was peripheral blood mononuclear cells (PBMCs), taken at baseline. This sequence joins TRBV7-9 and TRBJ2-1; 7 nucleotides align to TRBD2. The sequence was obtained from a human donor with classical Hodgkin lymphoma. CDR3 nucleotide sequence: TGTGCCAGCAGCTTAGTCCCGGGAGGTGAGCAGTTCTTC. Encoded protein: CASSLVPGGEQFF.